This note documents a single TCR beta chain sequence. The antigen remains undetermined. Looked up from germline, CDR1 is SGHAT and CDR2 is FQNNGV. This CDR3 region has 11 residues. V dropped 1 base and J dropped 15 bases, with 10 bases sitting between them. This sample is drawn from a study of T-cell reconstitution after alpha-beta-depleted transplantation in children. Whole-study results and caveats: Fresh T-cell production supplied most of the T-cell counts and diversity seen one year after transplant. The origin of high day-60 TCRbeta diversity in some patients lay in surviving recipient T cells and thymic progenitors. Reported findings indicate that, about two months after transplant, alpha-beta T cells came from several hundred expanded clones, which were derived from non-depleted graft cells.

Unique molecular identifiers were incorporated during preparation of the TCRbeta library. Each CDR3 protein gets one entry after TCRdb re-called the PCR reads with MiXCR. The sample lists 84,000 or so distinct CDR3 sequences; about 14% were seen once. The gene calls are TRBV11-2 and TRBJ2-1, with a possible D match to TRBD1 (6 bases). The sequence came from a male patient aged 2 to 10 who had a stem cell transplant for acute lymphoblastic leukemia, so the T cells may come from the graft donor. Sequenced material: PBMCs, mostly from graft donor cells, taken 180 days after TCRalphabeta/CD19-depleted stem cell transplant. The CDR3 sequence is CASSLGGGPFF. The CDR3 DNA sequence: TGTGCCAGCAGCTTAGGAGGGGGACCGTTCTTC.